This T cell receptor (beta chain) was captured in a study of CD8+ T cells in alopecia areata. At the level of the study: Disease severity was quantified as SALT score of affected scalp area. The study's findings and limits: Only a single nonresponder existed, so baseline CD8+ expansion links stay unclear. Tofacitinib significantly reduced both scalp clonality and expanded CD8+ clones among the top 100. Normal skin's resident alphabeta T cells are sequenced alongside lesional scalp T cells.

The germline V gene encodes CDR1 GTSNPN and CDR2 SVGIG (reference sequence). After removal of 6 bases from V and 1 base from J, the junction contained 5 bases not matched to a gene. The CDR3 covers 14 residues. As for treatment: oral pan-JAK inhibitor, 5-10 mg twice daily. Worth noting for this clone: Its target is unknown.

Extraction and reverse transcription of RNA yielded cDNA as the sequencing template. This table comes from immunoSEQ multiplex PCR, and its TCRdb copy is limited to in-frame clones, with some not included. The sample has about 120,000 clones; around 53% are singletons. This TCR was recovered from a human donor with alopecia areata. Source: CD4+ T cells sorted from blood, taken at week 4, from a patient treated with tofacitinib. The rearrangement joins TRBV30 to TRBJ2-2, with 7 bases identical to TRBD1. The CDR3 spells CACKTGMNTGELFF. CDR3 sequence (DNA): TGTGCCTGTAAGACAGGGATGAACACCGGGGAGCTGTTTTTT.